The sequence of this TCR beta chain was determined in a study of vaccination and CD4 T cells after COVID-19. The overall study: Overlapping spike peptides of SARS-CoV-2, HCoV-NL63, HCoV-OC43 and HCoV-229E were used, and cells were stimulated with them. Control cultures used a CEFX viral epitope pool, an HIV-1 Nef peptide pool, or no peptide.

Treatment indicated: 10-day PBMC culture with coronavirus spike peptide pools or control peptides (ViraFEST assay). The Oncomine TCR Beta short-read assay was applied to DNA of cultured CD4+ T cells. Investigators obtained genomic DNA by extraction from cultured CD4+ T cells. TCRdb reprocessed the PCR reads with MiXCR, giving one entry per CDR3 protein. Of some 18,000 distinct CDR3 sequences listed, 45% to 60% are singletons. Trimming shortened V by 3 bases and J by 5 bases, and 16 bases separated the two germline ends. This CDR3 spans 15 amino acids. CDR1 and CDR2 (germline): DFQATT, SNEGSKA (reference sequence). Worth noting for this clonotype: Its target is not known.

The receptor was isolated from a human donor who had recovered from COVID-19. The rearrangement links TRBV20-1 to TRBJ2-2, with D perhaps TRBD1 (6 bases). Sequenced material: CD4+ T cells from blood, cultured in vitro. This CDR3 is CSASDYRVPTGELFF. DNA for the CDR3: TGCAGTGCTAGTGATTACAGGGTACCGACCGGGGAGCTGTTTTTT.